The 4 T cell receptor beta chains given below trace back to one sample, sequenced in a study of blood T cells in healthy people across ages. Sample-barcoded 5' priming and a J-beta primer mix drove a second PCR of roughly 7 to 11 cycles. TCRdb independently ran MiXCR on the 5' RACE reads; one entry per CDR3 protein. The sample holds 1.5 million to 2 million distinct CDR3 sequences; 49% are singletons and the top ten take about 2.1%. Material: blood. The receptor source for this set is a middle-aged woman in good health.

The V gene is TRBV7-9, the J gene TRBJ1-4, with 9 bases matching TRBD1. Germline V lookup: CDR1 SEHNR, CDR2 FQNEAQ (reference sequence). V lost 5 bases, J lost 5 bases, and 12 bases stayed unmatched. The CDR3 has 17 amino acids. CDR3 region: CASSPYPGQGLNEKLFF. The CDR3 DNA is TGTGCCAGCAGCCCTTACCCGGGACAGGGATTAAATGAAAAACTGTTTTTT.

This clonotype was picked up one time. The chain joins TRBV14 to TRBJ2-4; D might be TRBD2 (6 bases). Trimming stripped 0 bases from V and 7 bases from J, with 22 bases between. Germline loops: CDR1 SGHDN, CDR2 FVKESK. The CDR3 consists of 18 residues. The chain's CDR3 is CASSQETRRGRGGNIQYF. Written as DNA, the CDR3 is TGTGCCAGCAGCCAAGAGACGAGGCGGGGCCGAGGTGGCAACATTCAGTACTTC. Full variable domain (outside the CDR3, taken from reference TRBV14 and TRBJ2-4): EAGVTQFPSHSVIEKGQTVTLRCDPISGHDNLYWYRRVMGKEIKFLLHFVKESKQDESGMPNNRFLAERTGGTYSTLKVQPAELEDSGVYFCASSQETRRGRGGNIQYFGAGTRLSVL.

The chain carries TRBV6-6 and TRBJ2-7, with D perhaps TRBD1 (5 bases). The CDR3 is made up of 14 amino acids. Germline V lookup: CDR1 MNHNY, CDR2 SVGAGI (reference sequence). Trimming took off 0 bases at V and 4 bases at J, with 10 bases between the two ends. This CDR3 reads CASSYSDTQYEQYF. The CDR3 DNA reads as TGTGCCAGCAGTTACTCGGACACACAGTACGAGCAGTACTTC.

This clonotype was seen a few times. The gene calls are TRBV20-1 and TRBJ2-2; 10 positions match TRBD2. The CDR3 is made up of 17 amino acids. Trimming removed 1 base from V and 2 bases from J; junction bases left unmatched: 7. Germline V gives CDR1 DFQATT, CDR2 SNEGSKA (reference sequence). CDR3: CSARGPSGGANTGELFF. In nucleotides, the CDR3 is TGCAGTGCTAGAGGACCGAGCGGGGGGGCTAACACCGGGGAGCTGTTTTTT.